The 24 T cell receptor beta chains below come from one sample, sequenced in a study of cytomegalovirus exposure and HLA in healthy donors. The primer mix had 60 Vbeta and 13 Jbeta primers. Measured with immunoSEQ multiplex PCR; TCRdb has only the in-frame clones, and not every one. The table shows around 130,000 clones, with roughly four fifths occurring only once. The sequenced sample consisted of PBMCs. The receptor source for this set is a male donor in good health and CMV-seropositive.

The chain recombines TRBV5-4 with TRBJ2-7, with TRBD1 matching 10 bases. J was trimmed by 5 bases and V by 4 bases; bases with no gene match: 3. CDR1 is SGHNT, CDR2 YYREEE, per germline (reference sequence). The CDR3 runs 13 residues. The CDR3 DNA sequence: TGTGCCAGCAGCACGACAGGGGGCCACGAGCAGTACTTC. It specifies CASSTTGGHEQYF. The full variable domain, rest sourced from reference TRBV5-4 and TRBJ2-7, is ETGVTQSPTHLIKTRGQQVTLRCSSQSGHNTVSWYQQALGQGPQFIFQYYREEENGRGNFPPRFSGLQFPNYSSELNVNALELDDSALYLCASSTTGGHEQYFGPGTRLTVT.

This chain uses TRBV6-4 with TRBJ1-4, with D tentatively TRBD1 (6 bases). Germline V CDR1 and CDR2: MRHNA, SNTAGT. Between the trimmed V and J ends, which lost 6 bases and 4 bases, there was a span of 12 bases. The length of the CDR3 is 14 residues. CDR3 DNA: TGTGCCAGCAGACCGACAGGAGATAATGAAAAACTGTTTTTT. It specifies CASRPTGDNEKLFF.

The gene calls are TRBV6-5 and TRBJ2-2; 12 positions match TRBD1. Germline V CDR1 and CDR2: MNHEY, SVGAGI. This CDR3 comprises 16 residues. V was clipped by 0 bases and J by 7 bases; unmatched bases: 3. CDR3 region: CASSYSGTGGGGELFF. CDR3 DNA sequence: TGTGCCAGCAGTTACTCGGGGACAGGGGGCGGCGGGGAGCTGTTTTTT.

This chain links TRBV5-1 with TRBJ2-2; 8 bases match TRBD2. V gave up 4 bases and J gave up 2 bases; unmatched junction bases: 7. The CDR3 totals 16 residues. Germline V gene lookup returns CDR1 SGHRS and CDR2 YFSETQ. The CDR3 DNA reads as TGCGCCAGCAGCCCTGGTACTAGCGGAAACACCGGGGAGCTGTTTTTT. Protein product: CASSPGTSGNTGELFF.

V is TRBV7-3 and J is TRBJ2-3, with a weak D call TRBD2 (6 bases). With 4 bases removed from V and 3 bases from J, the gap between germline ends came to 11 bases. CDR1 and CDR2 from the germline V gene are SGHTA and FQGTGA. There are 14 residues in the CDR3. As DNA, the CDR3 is TGTGCCAGCAGCTCGGGACTGATAACAGATACGCAGTATTTT. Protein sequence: CASSSGLITDTQYF.

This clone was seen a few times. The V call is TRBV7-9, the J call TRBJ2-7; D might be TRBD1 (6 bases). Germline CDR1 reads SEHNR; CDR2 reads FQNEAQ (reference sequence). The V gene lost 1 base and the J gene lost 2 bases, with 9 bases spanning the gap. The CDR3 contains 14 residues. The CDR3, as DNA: TGTGCCAGCAGCTTAGGTGGGACAACCTACGAGCAGTACTTC. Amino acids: CASSLGGTTYEQYF.

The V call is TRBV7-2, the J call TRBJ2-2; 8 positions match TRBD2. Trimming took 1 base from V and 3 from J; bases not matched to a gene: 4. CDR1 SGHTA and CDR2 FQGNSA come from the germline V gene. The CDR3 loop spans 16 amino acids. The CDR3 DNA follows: TGTGCCAGCAGCTTAGGACTAGCGTTATACACCGGGGAGCTGTTTTTT. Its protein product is CASSLGLALYTGELFF.

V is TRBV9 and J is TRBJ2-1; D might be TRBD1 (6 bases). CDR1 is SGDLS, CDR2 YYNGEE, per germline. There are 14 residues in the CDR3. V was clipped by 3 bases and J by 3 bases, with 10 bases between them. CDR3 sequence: CASSDYRDYNEQFF. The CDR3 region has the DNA TGTGCCAGCAGCGACTACAGGGACTACAATGAGCAGTTCTTC.

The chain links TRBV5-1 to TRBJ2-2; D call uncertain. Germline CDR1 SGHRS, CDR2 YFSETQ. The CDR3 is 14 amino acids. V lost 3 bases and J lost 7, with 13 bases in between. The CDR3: CASSYLQENGELFF. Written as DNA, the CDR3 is TGCGCCAGCAGCTACCTCCAGGAAAACGGGGAGCTGTTTTTT.

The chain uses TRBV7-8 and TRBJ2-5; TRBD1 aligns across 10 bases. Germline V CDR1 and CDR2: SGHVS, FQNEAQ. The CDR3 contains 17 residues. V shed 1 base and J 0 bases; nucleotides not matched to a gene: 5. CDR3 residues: CASSLGPGQGYQETQYF. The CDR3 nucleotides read TGTGCCAGCAGCTTAGGCCCGGGACAGGGGTACCAAGAGACCCAGTACTTC.

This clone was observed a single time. CDR3 sequence (DNA): TGCAGCGCCCTCCTCAGCTCCTACGAGCAGTACTTC. Translating gives CSALLSSYEQYF. V gene TRBV29-1 combines with J gene TRBJ2-7; D is ambiguous. There are 12 residues in the CDR3. CDR1 SQVTM and CDR2 ANQGSEA come from the germline V gene. V was trimmed by 7 bases and J by 0 bases, leaving 10 bases between them.

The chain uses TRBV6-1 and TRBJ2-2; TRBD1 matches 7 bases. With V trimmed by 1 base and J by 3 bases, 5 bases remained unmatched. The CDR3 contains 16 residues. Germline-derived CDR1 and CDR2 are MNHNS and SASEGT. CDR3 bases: TGTGCCAGCAGTGAAGGACAGGGTTCATACACCGGGGAGCTGTTTTTT. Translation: CASSEGQGSYTGELFF.

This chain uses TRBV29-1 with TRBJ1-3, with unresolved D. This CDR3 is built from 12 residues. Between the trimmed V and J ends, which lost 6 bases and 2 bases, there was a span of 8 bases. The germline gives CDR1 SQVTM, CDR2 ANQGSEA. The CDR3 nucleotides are TGCAGCGTGAGAATGACTGGAAACACCATATATTTT. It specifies CSVRMTGNTIYF.

DNA of the CDR3: TGCGCCAGCAGCCAAGAATGGGAAGGACAGCGCACAGATACGCAGTATTTT. It translates to CASSQEWEGQRTDTQYF. The rearrangement joins TRBV4-3 to TRBJ2-3; the D gene is possibly TRBD1 (6 bases). The germline V gene has CDR1 LGHNA and CDR2 YSLEER. V lost 0 bases and J lost 1, with 14 bases in between. The CDR3 runs 17 residues.

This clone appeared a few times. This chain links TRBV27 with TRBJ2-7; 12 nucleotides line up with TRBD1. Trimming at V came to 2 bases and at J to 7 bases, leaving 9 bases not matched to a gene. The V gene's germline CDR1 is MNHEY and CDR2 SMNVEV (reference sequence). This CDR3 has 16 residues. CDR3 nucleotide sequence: TGTGCCAGCAGTTTACTGGGGGGACAGGGGGCGGAGGAGCAGTACTTC. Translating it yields CASSLLGGQGAEEQYF.

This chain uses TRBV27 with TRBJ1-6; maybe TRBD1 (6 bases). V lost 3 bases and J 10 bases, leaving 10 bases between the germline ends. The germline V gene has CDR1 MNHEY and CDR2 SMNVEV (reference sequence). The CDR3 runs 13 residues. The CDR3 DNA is TGTGCCAGCAGTTTCAGGGGACGATCACCCCTCCACTTT. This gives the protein CASSFRGRSPLHF.

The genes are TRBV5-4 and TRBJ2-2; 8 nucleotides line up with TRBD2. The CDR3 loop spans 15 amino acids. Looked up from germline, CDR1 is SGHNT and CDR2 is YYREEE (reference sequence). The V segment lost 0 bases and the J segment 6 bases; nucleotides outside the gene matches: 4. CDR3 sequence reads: CASSLGLARAGELFF. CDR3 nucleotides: TGTGCCAGCAGCTTGGGACTAGCGAGGGCCGGGGAGCTGTTTTTT.

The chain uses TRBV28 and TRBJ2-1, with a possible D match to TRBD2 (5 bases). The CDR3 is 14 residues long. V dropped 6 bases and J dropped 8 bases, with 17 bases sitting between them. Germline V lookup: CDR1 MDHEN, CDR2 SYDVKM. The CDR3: CASRPHGESYEQFF. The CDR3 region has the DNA TGTGCCAGCAGGCCCCATGGGGAGAGCTATGAGCAGTTCTTC.

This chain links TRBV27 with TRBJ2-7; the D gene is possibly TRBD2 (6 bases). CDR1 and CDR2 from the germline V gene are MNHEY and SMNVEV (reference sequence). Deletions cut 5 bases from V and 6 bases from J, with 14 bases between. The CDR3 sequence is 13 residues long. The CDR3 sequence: CASSHTPGGEQYF. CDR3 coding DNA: TGTGCCAGCAGTCACACCCCCGGGGGCGAGCAGTACTTC.

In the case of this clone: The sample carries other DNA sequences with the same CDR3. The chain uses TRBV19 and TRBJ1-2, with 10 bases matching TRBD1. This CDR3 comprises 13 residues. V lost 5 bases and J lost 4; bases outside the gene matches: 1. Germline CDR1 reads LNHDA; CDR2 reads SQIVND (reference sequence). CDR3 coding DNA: TGTGCCAGTAGTTGGGACAGGGGCTATGGCTACACCTTC. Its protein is CASSWDRGYGYTF.

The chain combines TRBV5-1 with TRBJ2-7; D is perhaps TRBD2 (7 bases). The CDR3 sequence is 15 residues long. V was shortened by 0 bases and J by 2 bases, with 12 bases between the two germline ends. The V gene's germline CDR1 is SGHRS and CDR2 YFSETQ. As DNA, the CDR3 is TGCGCCAGCAGCTTGGTGGGGGGGACAACCTACGAGCAGTACTTC. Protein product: CASSLVGGTTYEQYF.

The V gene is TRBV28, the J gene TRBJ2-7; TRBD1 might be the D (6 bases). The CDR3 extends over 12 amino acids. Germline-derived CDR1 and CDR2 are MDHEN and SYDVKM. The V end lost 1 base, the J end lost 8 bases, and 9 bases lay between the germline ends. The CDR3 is CASSLLRGKQYF. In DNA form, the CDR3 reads TGTGCCAGCAGTTTATTAAGGGGGAAGCAGTACTTC. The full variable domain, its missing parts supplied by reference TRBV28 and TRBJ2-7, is DVKVTQSSRYLVKRTGEKVFLECVQDMDHENMFWYRQDPGLGLRLIYFSYDVKMKEKGDIPEGYSVSREKKERFSLILESASTNQTSMYLCASSLLRGKQYFGPGTRLTVT.

This CDR3 reads CASSLAGGAGETQYF. The CDR3 region has the DNA TGTGCCAGCAGCTTAGCGGGTGGGGCGGGGGAGACCCAGTACTTC. The chain uses TRBV11-3 and TRBJ2-5, with D perhaps matching TRBD2 (6 bases). V was pared by 1 base and J by 5 bases, with 14 bases between. Germline V gene data show CDR1 as SGHNT and CDR2 as YENEEA. This CDR3 spans 15 amino acids.

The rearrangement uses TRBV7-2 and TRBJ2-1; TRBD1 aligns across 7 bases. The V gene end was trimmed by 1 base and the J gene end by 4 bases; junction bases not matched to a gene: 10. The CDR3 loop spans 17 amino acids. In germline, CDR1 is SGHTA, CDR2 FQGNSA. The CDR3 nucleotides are TGTGCCAGCAGCTTAGATCCCCCGGGACAGATATACAATGAGCAGTTCTTC. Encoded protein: CASSLDPPGQIYNEQFF.